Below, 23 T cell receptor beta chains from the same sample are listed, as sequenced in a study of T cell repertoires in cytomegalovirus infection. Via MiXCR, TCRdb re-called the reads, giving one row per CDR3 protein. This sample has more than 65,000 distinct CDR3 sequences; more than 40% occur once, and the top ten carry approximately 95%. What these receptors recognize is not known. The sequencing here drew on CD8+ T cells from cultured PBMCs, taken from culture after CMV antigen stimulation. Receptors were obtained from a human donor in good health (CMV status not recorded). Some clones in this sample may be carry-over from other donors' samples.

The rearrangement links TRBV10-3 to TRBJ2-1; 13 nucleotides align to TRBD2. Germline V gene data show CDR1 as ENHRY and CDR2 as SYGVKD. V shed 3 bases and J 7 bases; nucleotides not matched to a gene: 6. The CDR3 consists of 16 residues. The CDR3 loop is CAISDPGTSGTNEQFF. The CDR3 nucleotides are TGTGCCATCAGTGACCCCGGGACTAGCGGGACAAATGAGCAGTTCTTC.

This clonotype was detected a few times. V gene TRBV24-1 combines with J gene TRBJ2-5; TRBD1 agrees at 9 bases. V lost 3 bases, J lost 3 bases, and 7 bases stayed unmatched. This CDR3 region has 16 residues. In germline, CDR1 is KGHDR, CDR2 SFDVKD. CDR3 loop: CATSDLQGASEETQYF. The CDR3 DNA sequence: TGTGCCACCAGTGATCTACAGGGGGCTAGCGAAGAGACCCAGTACTTC.

The CDR3 region has the DNA TGTGCCAGCAGCTTAGCCCCGGGATCGAGTGAGCAGTACTTC. Translating it yields CASSLAPGSSEQYF. This chain links TRBV7-8 with TRBJ2-7, with D possibly TRBD2 on 5 matching bases. The CDR3 consists of 14 residues. Germline V gene lookup returns CDR1 SGHVS and CDR2 FQNEAQ. V gave up 0 bases and J gave up 7 bases, with 13 bases separating them.

The CDR3 nucleotides are TGTGCCAGCAGCCGGGCCCCCACGGGAGCCCACAATGAGCAGTTCTTC. Encoded protein: CASSRAPTGAHNEQFF. The gene calls are TRBV4-2 and TRBJ2-1; D might be TRBD2 (6 bases). Germline V gene lookup returns CDR1 LGHNA and CDR2 YNFKEQ. Deletions cut 4 bases from V and 5 bases from J, with 18 bases between. There are 16 residues in the CDR3.

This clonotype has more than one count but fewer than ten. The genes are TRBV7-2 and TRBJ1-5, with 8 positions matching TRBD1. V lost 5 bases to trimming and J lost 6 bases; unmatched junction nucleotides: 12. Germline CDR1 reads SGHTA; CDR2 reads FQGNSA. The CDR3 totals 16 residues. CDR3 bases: TGTGCCAGCAGCCCCAAAGGACAGGGAACGGGTCAGCCCCAGCATTTT. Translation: CASSPKGQGTGQPQHF.

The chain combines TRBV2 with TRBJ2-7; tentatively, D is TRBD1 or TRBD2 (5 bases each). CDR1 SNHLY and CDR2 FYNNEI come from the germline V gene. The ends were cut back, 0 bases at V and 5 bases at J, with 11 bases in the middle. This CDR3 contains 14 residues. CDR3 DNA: TGTGCCAGCAGTGAAGCGGCAGGGAGTGACGAGCAGTACTTC. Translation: CASSEAAGSDEQYF.

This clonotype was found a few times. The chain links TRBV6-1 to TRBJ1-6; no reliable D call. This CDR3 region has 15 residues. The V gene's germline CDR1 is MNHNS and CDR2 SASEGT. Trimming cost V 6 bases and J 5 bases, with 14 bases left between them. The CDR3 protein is CASSRTASDNSPLHF. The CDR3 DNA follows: TGTGCCAGCAGCCGGACGGCCTCGGATAATTCACCCCTCCACTTT.

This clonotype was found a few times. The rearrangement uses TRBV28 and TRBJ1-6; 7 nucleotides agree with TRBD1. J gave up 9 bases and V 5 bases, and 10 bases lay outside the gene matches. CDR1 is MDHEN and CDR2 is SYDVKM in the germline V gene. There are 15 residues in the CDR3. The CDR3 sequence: CASSPTGDRVSPLHF. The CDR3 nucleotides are TGTGCCAGCAGTCCTACAGGGGATCGGGTTTCACCCCTCCACTTT.

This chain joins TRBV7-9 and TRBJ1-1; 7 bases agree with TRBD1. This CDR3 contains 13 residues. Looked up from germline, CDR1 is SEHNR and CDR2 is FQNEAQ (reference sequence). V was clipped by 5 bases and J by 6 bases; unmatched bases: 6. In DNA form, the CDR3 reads TGTGCCAGCAGCCCTGTCGGGACAGCTGAAGCTTTCTTT. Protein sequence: CASSPVGTAEAFF.

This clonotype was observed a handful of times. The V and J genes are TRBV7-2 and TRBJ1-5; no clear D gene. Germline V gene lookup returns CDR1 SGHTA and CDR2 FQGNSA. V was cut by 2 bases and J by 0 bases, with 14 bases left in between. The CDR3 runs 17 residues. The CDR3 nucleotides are TGTGCCAGCAGCTTATCGCCAGTTACCTTTAGCAATCAGCCCCAGCATTTT. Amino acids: CASSLSPVTFSNQPQHF.

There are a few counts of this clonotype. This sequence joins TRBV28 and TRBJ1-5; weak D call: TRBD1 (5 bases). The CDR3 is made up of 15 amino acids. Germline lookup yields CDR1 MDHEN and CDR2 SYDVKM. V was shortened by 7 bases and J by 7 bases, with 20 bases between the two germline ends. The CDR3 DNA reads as TGTGCCAGCATTCCCGGGCCCAAGGGGTGGCAGCCCCAGCATTTT. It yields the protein CASIPGPKGWQPQHF.

CDR3 protein: CASSLAYEQFF. CDR3 in DNA: TGTGCCAGCAGTTTAGCCTATGAGCAGTTCTTC. The chain recombines TRBV6-2 or TRBV6-3 with TRBJ2-1; D is unresolved. Trimming shortened V by 4 bases and J by 8 bases, and 6 bases separated the two germline ends. This CDR3 region has 11 residues. Germline CDR1 MNHEY, CDR2 SVGEGT.

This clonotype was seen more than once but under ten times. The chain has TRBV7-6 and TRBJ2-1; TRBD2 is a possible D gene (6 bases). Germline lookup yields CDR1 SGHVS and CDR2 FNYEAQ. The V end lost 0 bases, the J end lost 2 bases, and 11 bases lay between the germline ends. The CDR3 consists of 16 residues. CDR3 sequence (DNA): TGTGCCAGCAGCTTAGCGTGGGGGGTACCCTACAATGAGCAGTTCTTC. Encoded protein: CASSLAWGVPYNEQFF.

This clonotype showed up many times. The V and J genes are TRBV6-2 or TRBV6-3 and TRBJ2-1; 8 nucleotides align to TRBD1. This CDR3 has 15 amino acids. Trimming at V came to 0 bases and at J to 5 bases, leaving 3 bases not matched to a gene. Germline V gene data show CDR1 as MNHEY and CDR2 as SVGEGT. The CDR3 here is CASSYSRDRNNEQFF. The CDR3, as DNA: TGTGCCAGCAGTTACTCTAGGGACAGGAACAATGAGCAGTTCTTC.

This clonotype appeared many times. CDR3 sequence: CASSSRLQSNEKLFF. The CDR3 DNA is TGTGCCAGCAGCTCGAGGCTTCAGTCTAATGAAAAACTGTTTTTT. J is TRBJ1-4 and V is TRBV7-9; D uncertain. V lost 4 bases and J 3 bases, leaving 12 bases between the germline ends. CDR3 size: 15 residues. Germline CDR1 and CDR2: SEHNR and FQNEAQ (reference sequence).

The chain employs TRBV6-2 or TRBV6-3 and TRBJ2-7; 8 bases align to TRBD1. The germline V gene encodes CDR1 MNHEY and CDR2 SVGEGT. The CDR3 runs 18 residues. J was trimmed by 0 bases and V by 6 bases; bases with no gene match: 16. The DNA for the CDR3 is TGTGCCAGCAGCCACGGAGGGGACAGGTCCTTTTTCTCCTACGAGCAGTACTTC. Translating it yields CASSHGGDRSFFSYEQYF.

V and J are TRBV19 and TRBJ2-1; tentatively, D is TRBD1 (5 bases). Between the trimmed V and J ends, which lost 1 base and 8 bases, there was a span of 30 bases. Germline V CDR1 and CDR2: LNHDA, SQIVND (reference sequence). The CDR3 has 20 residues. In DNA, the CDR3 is TGTGCCAGTAGTATAGTCTTTTGGGGCCTTAAGGGCAGGGATAGTGATGAGCAGTTCTTC. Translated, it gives CASSIVFWGLKGRDSDEQFF. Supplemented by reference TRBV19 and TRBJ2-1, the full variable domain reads DGGITQSPKYLFRKEGQNVTLSCEQNLNHDAMYWYRQDPGQGLRLIYYSQIVNDFQKGDIAEGYSVSREKKESFPLTVTSAQKNPTAFYLCASSIVFWGLKGRDSDEQFFGPGTRLTVL.

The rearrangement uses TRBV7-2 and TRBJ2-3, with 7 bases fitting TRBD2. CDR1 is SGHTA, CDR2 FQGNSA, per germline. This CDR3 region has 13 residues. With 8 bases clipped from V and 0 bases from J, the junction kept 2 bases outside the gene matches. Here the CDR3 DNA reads TGTGCCAGCTCGGGGGGTAGCACAGATACGCAGTATTTT. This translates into CASSGGSTDTQYF. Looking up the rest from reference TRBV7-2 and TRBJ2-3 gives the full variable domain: GAGVSQSPSNKVTEKGKDVELRCDPISGHTALYWYRQSLGQGLEFLIYFQGNSAPDKSGLPSDRFSAERTGGSVSTLTIQRTQQEDSAVYLCASSGGSTDTQYFGPGTRLTVL.

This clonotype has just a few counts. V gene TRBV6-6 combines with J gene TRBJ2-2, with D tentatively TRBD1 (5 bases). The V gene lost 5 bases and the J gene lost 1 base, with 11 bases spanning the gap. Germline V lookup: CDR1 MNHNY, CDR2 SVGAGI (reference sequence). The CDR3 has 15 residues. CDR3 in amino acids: CASSHPQGNTGELFF. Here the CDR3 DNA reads TGTGCCAGCAGTCACCCCCAGGGGAACACCGGGGAGCTGTTTTTT.

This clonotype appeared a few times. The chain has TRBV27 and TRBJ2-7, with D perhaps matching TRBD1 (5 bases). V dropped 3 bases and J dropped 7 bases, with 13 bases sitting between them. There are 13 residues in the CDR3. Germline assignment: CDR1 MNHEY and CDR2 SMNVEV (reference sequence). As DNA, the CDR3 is TGTGCCAGCAGTTTCGCCAGGGTAGAAGAGCAGTACTTC. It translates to CASSFARVEEQYF.

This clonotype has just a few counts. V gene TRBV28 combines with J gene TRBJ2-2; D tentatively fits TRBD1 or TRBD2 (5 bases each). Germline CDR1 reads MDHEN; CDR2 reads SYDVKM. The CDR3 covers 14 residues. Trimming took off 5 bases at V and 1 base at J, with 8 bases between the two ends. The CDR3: CASSLGGNTGELFF. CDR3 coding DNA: TGTGCCAGCAGTCTTGGGGGGAACACCGGGGAGCTGTTTTTT.

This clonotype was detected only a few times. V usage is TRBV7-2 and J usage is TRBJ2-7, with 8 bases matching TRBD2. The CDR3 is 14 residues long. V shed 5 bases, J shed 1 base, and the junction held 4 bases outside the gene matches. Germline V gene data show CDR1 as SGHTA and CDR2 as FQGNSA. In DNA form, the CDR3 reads TGTGCCAGCAGCCCATCGGGGGGGTCCTACGAGCAGTACTTC. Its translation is CASSPSGGSYEQYF.

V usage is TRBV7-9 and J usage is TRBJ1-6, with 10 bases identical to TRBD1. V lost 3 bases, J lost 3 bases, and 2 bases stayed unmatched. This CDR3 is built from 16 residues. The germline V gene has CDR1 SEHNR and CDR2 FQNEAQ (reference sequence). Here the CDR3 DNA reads TGTGCCAGCAGCTTGGGGACAGGGGTCTATAATTCACCCCTCCACTTT. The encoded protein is CASSLGTGVYNSPLHF.